This T cell receptor (beta chain) was found in a study of blood T cell repertoires in COVID-19. Study details: Samples came from the United States, Italy and Spain, spanning acute and convalescent COVID-19. PBMCs, B-cell-depleted T cells, or T cells provided the cDNA or gDNA that made up the material.

CDR1 MNHNY and CDR2 SVGAGI come from the germline V gene (reference sequence). This CDR3 is 18 amino acids long. Germline trimming cut 8 bases from V and 10 bases from J; bases unmatched to any gene: 22. Using immunoSEQ multiplex PCR, the repertoire was profiled, and TCRdb retains in-frame clones only, with some absent. The sample has roughly 160,000 clones, just under 90% seen once. The sample consisted of peripheral blood. The source is a woman between 65 and 79 years old with COVID-19, enrolled during active disease. The genes are TRBV6-6 and TRBJ2-1, with 11 bases that match TRBD2. The CDR3: CASRRWQSGTSGNQEQFF. Written as DNA, the CDR3 is TGTGCCAGCCGTCGTTGGCAGTCCGGGACTAGCGGAAATCAGGAGCAGTTCTTC.